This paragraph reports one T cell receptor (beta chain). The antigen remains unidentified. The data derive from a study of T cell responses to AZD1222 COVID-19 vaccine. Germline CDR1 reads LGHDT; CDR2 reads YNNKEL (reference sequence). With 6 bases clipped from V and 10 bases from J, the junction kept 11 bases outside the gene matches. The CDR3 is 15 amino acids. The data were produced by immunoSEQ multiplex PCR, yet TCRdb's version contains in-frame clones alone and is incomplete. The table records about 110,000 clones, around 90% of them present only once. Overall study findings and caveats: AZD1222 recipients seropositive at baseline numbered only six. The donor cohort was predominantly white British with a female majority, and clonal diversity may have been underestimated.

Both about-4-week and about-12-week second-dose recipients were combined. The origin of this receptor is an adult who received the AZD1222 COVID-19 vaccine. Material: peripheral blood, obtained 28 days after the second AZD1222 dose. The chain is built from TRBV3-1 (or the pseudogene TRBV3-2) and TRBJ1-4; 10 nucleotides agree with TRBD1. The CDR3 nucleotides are TGTGCCAGCAGTCGGGGTCGACAGGGGGCCGGAAAACTGTTTTTT. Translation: CASSRGRQGAGKLFF.